These T cell receptor beta chains were read from a single sample in a study of shared clonotypes between healthy human individuals. Sequenced by immunoSEQ multiplex PCR; TCRdb stores in-frame clones only, minus some. The repertoire holds under 2.5 million clones, with under 95% as singletons. Input material: naive CD4+ T cells from PBMCs. The receptors derive from a man aged 18 to 29 in good health. Some clones in this sample may be carry-over from other donors' samples. The CDR3 runs from the conserved cysteine through the conserved F or W. The D gene is left open where the match is weak. The size entry is marked missing in some rows and otherwise reads once, few, many or a size class.

>TRBJ2-1|NA|NA|TRBV7-3
TGTGCCAGCAGCTTATTGGGACGCAACAATGAGCAGTTCTTC
CASSLLGRNNEQFF
>TRBJ1-5|NA|NA|TRBV6-6
TGTGCCAGCAGTTACTCGAATGGGGTGAATCAGCCCCAGCATTTT
CASSYSNGVNQPQHF
>TRBJ1-1|NA|NA|TRBV5-8
TGTGCCAGCAGTTTCCTCACCGGGGGCTCGACGAACACTGAAGCTTTCTTT
CASSFLTGGSTNTEAFF
>TRBJ1-5|NA|NA|TRBV2
TGTGCCAGCAGTGGGCCGAGCAATCAGCCCCAGCATTTT
CASSGPSNQPQHF
>TRBJ2-7|TRBD2|NA|TRBV5-1
TGCGCCAGCAGCTTGGTCGGGAGGGCCCTCGAGCAGTACTTC
CASSLVGRALEQYF
>TRBJ1-2|NA|NA|TRBV29-1
TGCAGCGTTGACGACCTCTTGATGGACGTAAACTATGGCTACACCTTC
CSVDDLLMDVNYGYTF
>TRBJ2-1|TRBD2|NA|TRBV5-1
TGCGCCAGCAGCTTCCTAGCGGGAGGGCCCAACAATGAGCAGTTCTTC
CASSFLAGGPNNEQFF
>TRBJ1-1|NA|few|TRBV6-5
TGTGCCAGCAGCCGAACCGCACCCGGAGGCACTGAAGCTTTCTTT
CASSRTAPGGTEAFF
>TRBJ1-2|NA|NA|TRBV21-1
TGTGCCAGCAGCAGCACCAGGGATCCAGAGGGCTACACCTTC
CASSSTRDPEGYTF
>TRBJ1-2|TRBD1|NA|TRBV9
TGTGCCAGCAGCGTAGGGCGGACAGGGGCCCTCGGCTACACCTTC
CASSVGRTGALGYTF
>TRBJ2-1|TRBD1|NA|TRBV2
TGTGCCAGCAGTAACCAGGGGGTGACCAATGAGCAGTTCTTC
CASSNQGVTNEQFF
>TRBJ2-7|NA|NA|TRBV19
TGTGCCAGTATCCCCATCGGCGCGCAGCCCAGCTCCTACGAGCAGTACTTC
CASIPIGAQPSSYEQYF
>TRBJ2-1|TRBD1|once|TRBV9
TGTGCCAGCAGCCAGGGACAGGGCAATGAGCAGTTCTTC
CASSQGQGNEQFF
>TRBJ1-1|NA|NA|TRBV12-5
TGTGCTAGTGGTACCCGCGGGGGGAGCCCTGAAGCTTTCTTT
CASGTRGGSPEAFF
>TRBJ2-1|NA|NA|TRBV4-2
TGTGCCAGCAGCCAAGAAGGGAGGTGGGCTACGGAGGGGGATGAGCAGTTCTTC
CASSQEGRWATEGDEQFF
>TRBJ2-3|NA|NA|TRBV19
TGTGCGACCCAAGGAACTAACACAGATACGCAGTATTTT
CATQGTNTDTQYF
>TRBJ2-1|NA|NA|TRBV5-1
TGCGCCAGCAGCTTGCTGGCTGGCTACTCCTACAATGAGCAGTTCTTC
CASSLLAGYSYNEQFF
>TRBJ2-5|TRBD2|NA|TRBV7-2
TGTGCCAGCAGCTCGCGGGGGGCCCAGTACTTC
CASSSRGAQYF
>TRBJ2-7|TRBD2|NA|TRBV2
TGTGCCAGCACTAGACTAGCAACAGGCGAGCAGTACTTC
CASTRLATGEQYF
>TRBJ2-5|NA|NA|TRBV28
TGTGCCAGTTCTTCACCCTCGCGGCCTCTAAGGACCCAGTACTTC
CASSSPSRPLRTQYF